This T cell receptor beta chain was retrieved from a study of blood T cell repertoires in COVID-19. Germline V gives CDR1 MNHEY, CDR2 SVGEGT. This CDR3 is built from 17 residues. Trimming took 0 bases from V and 6 from J, leaving 18 bases between them. Assay used: immunoSEQ multiplex PCR; TCRdb lists only in-frame clones, some missing. The sample lists tens of thousands of clones, roughly 82% seen once, with about 16% in the top ten. The genes are TRBV6-2 or TRBV6-3 and TRBJ2-1; tentative D call: TRBD2 (6 bases). The sequenced material came from peripheral blood. The clonotype was recovered from a man at least 80 years old with active COVID-19. The CDR3 DNA is TGTGCCAGCAGTTACTCGAAGTATGGCAGGGAGGCCAATGAGCAGTTCTTC. It translates to CASSYSKYGREANEQFF.